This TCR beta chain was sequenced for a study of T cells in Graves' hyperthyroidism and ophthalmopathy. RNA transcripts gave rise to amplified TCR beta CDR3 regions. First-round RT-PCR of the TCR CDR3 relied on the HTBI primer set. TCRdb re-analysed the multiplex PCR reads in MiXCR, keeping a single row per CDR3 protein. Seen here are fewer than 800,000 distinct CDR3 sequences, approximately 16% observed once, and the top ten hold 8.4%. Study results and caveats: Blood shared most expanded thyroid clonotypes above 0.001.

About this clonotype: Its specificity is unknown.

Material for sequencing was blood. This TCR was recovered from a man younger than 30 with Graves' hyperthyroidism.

CDR3 region: CASSQGVGHTEAFF. The CDR3 nucleotides are TGCGCCAGCAGCCAAGGTGTCGGCCACACTGAAGCTTTCTTT. This sequence joins TRBV4-1 and TRBJ1-1, with unresolved D. This CDR3 spans 14 amino acids. V shed 1 base and J shed 3 bases, with 9 bases lying between them. CDR1 and CDR2 (germline): MGHRA, YSYEKL.